A few counts support the clone carrying this T cell receptor (beta chain). Under the authors' procedure: Estimation of nucleated cell counts relied on the amplification of reference gene primers. Profiling relied on immunoSEQ multiplex PCR, and the TCRdb table lists in-frame clones only, not all of them. The DNA was the basis for D and trimming; V, J and clone size are from that table. The sample carries tens of thousands of clones, more than 70% recorded once. The source of the sample is a study of blood T cell repertoires in COVID-19. Across the study: Both acute and convalescent COVID-19 samples were obtained from the United States, Italy and Spain. T cells, B-cell-depleted T cells, or PBMCs supplied cDNA or gDNA.

This CDR3 is 14 amino acids long. Germline V CDR1 and CDR2: SEHNR, FQNEAQ (reference sequence). V dropped 0 bases and J dropped 10 bases, with 10 bases sitting between them. This sequence originates from a man aged 80 or over with active COVID-19. What was sequenced was peripheral blood. The rearrangement uses TRBV7-9 and TRBJ1-6; possible D gene TRBD1, 5 bases. The CDR3 coding sequence is TGTGCCAGCAGCTTAGCAGGGGTCGAGTCACCCCTCCACTTT. Its translation is CASSLAGVESPLHF.